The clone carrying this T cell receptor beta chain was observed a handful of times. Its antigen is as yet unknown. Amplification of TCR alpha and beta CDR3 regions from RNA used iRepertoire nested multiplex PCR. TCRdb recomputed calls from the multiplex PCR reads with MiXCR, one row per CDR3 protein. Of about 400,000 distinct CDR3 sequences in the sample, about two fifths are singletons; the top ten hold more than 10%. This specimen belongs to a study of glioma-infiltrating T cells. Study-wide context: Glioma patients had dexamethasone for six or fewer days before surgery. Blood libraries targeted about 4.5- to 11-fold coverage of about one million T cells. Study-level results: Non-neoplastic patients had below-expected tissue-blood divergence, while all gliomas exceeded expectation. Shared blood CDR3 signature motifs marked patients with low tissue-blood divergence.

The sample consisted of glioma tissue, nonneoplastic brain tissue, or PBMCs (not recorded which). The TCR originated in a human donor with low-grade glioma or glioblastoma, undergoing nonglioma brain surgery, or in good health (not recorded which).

The CDR3 nucleotides read TGTGCCAGCAGCTTATTTTCCCTCGGAGAGACCCAGTACTTC. Residues: CASSLFSLGETQYF. This chain uses TRBV11-2 with TRBJ2-5; D uncertain. This CDR3 has 14 amino acids. V dropped 2 bases and J dropped 4 bases, with 11 bases sitting between them. Germline CDR1 is SGHAT and CDR2 is FQNNGV.